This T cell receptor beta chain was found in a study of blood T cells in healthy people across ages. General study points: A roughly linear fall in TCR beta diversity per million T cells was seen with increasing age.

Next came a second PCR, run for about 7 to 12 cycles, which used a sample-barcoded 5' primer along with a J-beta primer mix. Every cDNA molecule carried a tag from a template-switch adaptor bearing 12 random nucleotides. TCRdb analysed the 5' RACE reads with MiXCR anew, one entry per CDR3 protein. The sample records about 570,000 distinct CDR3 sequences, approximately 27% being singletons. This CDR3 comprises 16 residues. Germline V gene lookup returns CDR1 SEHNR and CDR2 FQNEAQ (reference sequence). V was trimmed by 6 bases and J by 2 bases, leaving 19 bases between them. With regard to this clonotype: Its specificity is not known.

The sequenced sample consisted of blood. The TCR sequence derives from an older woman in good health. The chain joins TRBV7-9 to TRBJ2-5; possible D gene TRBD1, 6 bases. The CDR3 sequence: CASSQDRSKRQETQYF. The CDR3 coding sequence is TGTGCCAGCAGTCAGGACAGATCCAAAAGACAAGAGACCCAGTACTTC.